A selection of T cell receptor beta chains follows, all from one sample in a study of cytomegalovirus exposure and HLA in healthy donors. Assay used: immunoSEQ multiplex PCR; TCRdb lists only in-frame clones, some missing. The profile shows around 150,000 clones, approximately 80% of them singletons. Sample: PBMCs. All receptors derive from a man aged 50 to 60 in good health and CMV-seropositive. Both conserved end residues are part of each CDR3. A D gene is named only where the DNA matches it firmly. Size values are once, few and many counts, or a class for expanded clones, and some rows have none.

V gene	J gene	clone size	D gene	CDR3 DNA	CDR3 protein
TRBV5-1	TRBJ2-5	NA	TRBD1	TGCGCCAGCAGCCTGACAGGGGCGAGAGGGCAAGAGACCCAGTACTTC	CASSLTGARGQETQYF
TRBV7-3	TRBJ1-3	NA	NA	TGTGCCAGCAGCTTAAATCGGGGTGGAACCATATATTTT	CASSLNRGGTIYF
TRBV6-1	TRBJ2-7	NA	NA	TGTGCCAGCAGGCTACAGGGATCCTACGAGCAGTACTTC	CASRLQGSYEQYF
TRBV27	TRBJ2-7	NA	NA	TGTGCCAGCAGCACCGCTAGCAGAATCTACGAGCAGTACTTC	CASSTASRIYEQYF
TRBV5-1	TRBJ1-5	NA	TRBD1	TGCGCCAGCAGCGACAGGGGTCCCATTAGCAATCAGCCCCAGCATTTT	CASSDRGPISNQPQHF
TRBV10-3	TRBJ1-1	NA	TRBD1	TGTGCCATCAGCCCTGGACAGGCTGAAGCTTTCTTT	CAISPGQAEAFF
TRBV7-3	TRBJ2-3	NA	NA	TGTGCCAGCAGCTTAGGACAGGGAGGGTTCACAGATACGCAGTATTTT	CASSLGQGGFTDTQYF
TRBV6-6	TRBJ2-1	NA	TRBD2	TGTGCCAGCAGCGGGACTAGCGGGAGGAATGAGCAGTTCTTC	CASSGTSGRNEQFF
TRBV11-2	TRBJ2-3	once	TRBD1	TGTGCCAGCAGCTTGACCGGGACAGGGGAAAGGCTCCGGTATTTT	CASSLTGTGERLRYF
TRBV4-1	TRBJ1-3	NA	NA	TGCGCCAGCAGCCAACAGGGACACTCTGGAAACACCATATATTTT	CASSQQGHSGNTIYF
TRBV6-5	TRBJ1-1	NA	TRBD1	TGTGCCAGCAGTTACCGCCGGGACAGGATGAACACTGAAGCTTTCTTT	CASSYRRDRMNTEAFF
TRBV7-6	TRBJ2-1	NA	NA	TGTGCCAGCAGCCCCACCGGGGGCTCCTACAATGAGCAGTTCTTC	CASSPTGGSYNEQFF
TRBV11-2	TRBJ2-3	NA	TRBD2	TGTGCCAGCAGCCTGAGGCTACTAGCGGGGGGGATCGGGACAGATACGCAGTATTTT	CASSLRLLAGGIGTDTQYF
TRBV5-1	TRBJ2-2	NA	TRBD2	TGCGCCAGCAGGCGGGCTAGCGGGAGTCGGGCCGGGGAGCTGTTTTTT	CASRRASGSRAGELFF
TRBV25-1	TRBJ1-1	NA	NA	TGTGCCAGCAGTGAGACGGGTGAAGCTTTCTTT	CASSETGEAFF
TRBV5-1	TRBJ2-7	NA	NA	TGCGCCAGCAGCTTGGGGCAGAGAACTATTCTTACCTACGAGCAGTACTTC	CASSLGQRTILTYEQYF
TRBV5-1	TRBJ2-3	NA	TRBD2	TGCGCCAGCCGGGAGGACACAGGCCACACAGATACGCAGTATTTT	CASREDTGHTDTQYF
TRBV27	TRBJ2-2	NA	TRBD2	TGTGCCAGCAGTTTATGGTTTGCCGGGGGGGCCACCGGGGAGCTGTTTTTT	CASSLWFAGGATGELFF
TRBV19	TRBJ2-3	NA	TRBD2	TGTGCCAGTAGTTTAGGGACTAGCGCCGGAGATACGCAGTATTTT	CASSLGTSAGDTQYF
TRBV29-1	TRBJ1-1	NA	TRBD1	TGCAGCGTCGGACAGGGTGAAGCTTTCTTT	CSVGQGEAFF
TRBV6-6	TRBJ1-3	NA	TRBD1	TGTGCCAGCAGTAGGGACAGACGAAACACCATATATTTT	CASSRDRRNTIYF
TRBV7-8	TRBJ2-5	NA	TRBD1	TGTGCCAGCAGCTCACAGGGGCGGGAGACCCAGTACTTC	CASSSQGRETQYF
TRBV14	TRBJ2-5	NA	TRBD2	TGTGCCAGCAGCAGTCCTGATAGCGGGCAAGAGACCCAGTACTTC	CASSSPDSGQETQYF
TRBV29-1	TRBJ2-7	once	TRBD2	TGCAGCGTACTCCTAGCGGGGGACTACTACGAGCAGTACTTC	CSVLLAGDYYEQYF
TRBV28	TRBJ1-5	NA	TRBD1	TGTGCCAGCAGTCTGGCAGGGGGGAATGAGCCCCAGCATTTT	CASSLAGGNEPQHF
TRBV21-1	TRBJ2-7	few	NA	TGTGCCAGCAGCAAAGCCGAGTACGAGCAGTACTTC	CASSKAEYEQYF
TRBV11-3	TRBJ2-1	few	NA	TGTGCCAGCAGCTCCATCAATGAGCAGTTCTTC	CASSSINEQFF
TRBV14	TRBJ1-4	NA	NA	TGTGCCAGCAGCCACAGGGTTAATGAAAAACTGTTTTTT	CASSHRVNEKLFF
TRBV11-1	TRBJ2-5	NA	TRBD2	TGTGCCAGCAGCTCCAGGACTAGCGGCCCCTTAGGGGAGACCCAGTACTTC	CASSSRTSGPLGETQYF
TRBV5-1	TRBJ2-3	NA	TRBD2	TGCGCCAGCAGCCTCCGGGACTATAGCACAGATACGCAGTATTTT	CASSLRDYSTDTQYF
TRBV5-1	TRBJ1-1	NA	NA	TGCGCCAGCAGCCCAGACTACACTGAAGCTTTCTTT	CASSPDYTEAFF
TRBV6-5	TRBJ1-2	few	NA	TGTGCCAGCAGTTACTCCGTGAGAGGGGGCTACACCTTC	CASSYSVRGGYTF
TRBV7-2	TRBJ2-2	NA	NA	TGTGCCAGCAGCACCCGACAGAAAACGAACACCGGGGAGCTGTTTTTT	CASSTRQKTNTGELFF
TRBV19	TRBJ2-3	NA	NA	TGTGCCAGTAGTATTTCGGGGACAGATACGCAGTATTTT	CASSISGTDTQYF
TRBV5-5	TRBJ1-3	NA	TRBD1	TGTGCCAGCAGCCTACAGGGACAGCAGGGAAACACCATATATTTT	CASSLQGQQGNTIYF
TRBV28	TRBJ2-1	NA	TRBD2	TGTGCCAGCAGTAAGGTGTGGGCGGGAGCCTTTAAAAATGAGCAGTTCTTC	CASSKVWAGAFKNEQFF
TRBV11-2	TRBJ1-3	NA	NA	TGTGCCAGCAGCTCGGGGGGACCCGGAAACACCATATATTTT	CASSSGGPGNTIYF
TRBV6-5	TRBJ2-3	once	NA	TGTGCCAGCAGAGAGGACTGGGATACGCAGTATTTT	CASREDWDTQYF
TRBV5-1	TRBJ2-1	NA	TRBD2	TGCGCCAGCAGCTGGGGAGCGGGAGGATACAATGAGCAGTTCTTC	CASSWGAGGYNEQFF
TRBV7-3	TRBJ1-5	few	NA	TGTGCCAGCAGCCGGGGGGGGTCCCAGCCCCAGCATTTT	CASSRGGSQPQHF
TRBV28	TRBJ2-1	NA	TRBD2	TGTGCCAGCAGTACCCCCCCCGGGACTAGCCGATTCTACAATGAGCAGTTCTTC	CASSTPPGTSRFYNEQFF
TRBV27	TRBJ2-1	once	TRBD1	TGTGCCAGCAGTGCAGGGGGCTCCTACAATGAGCAGTTCTTC	CASSAGGSYNEQFF
TRBV5-1	TRBJ1-4	NA	TRBD1	TGCGCCAGCAGCTTGGCCGGGACAGGGGGCGGCACTAATGAAAAACTGTTTTTT	CASSLAGTGGGTNEKLFF
TRBV5-1	TRBJ1-1	once	NA	TGCGCCAGCAGCTTCGAACTCGGGTCAGATGAAGCTTTCTTT	CASSFELGSDEAFF
TRBV5-1	TRBJ1-4	NA	NA	TGCGCCAGCAGCTTGGACGACAACGGCCATGACAATGAAAAACTGTTTTTT	CASSLDDNGHDNEKLFF
TRBV7-2	TRBJ2-5	NA	TRBD1	TGTGCCAGCAGCTCATTAGACAGGGCAGAGACCCAGTACTTC	CASSSLDRAETQYF
TRBV18	TRBJ1-1	few	NA	TGTGCCAGCTCCCTGGGGGGTTTGGACACTGAAGCTTTCTTT	CASSLGGLDTEAFF
TRBV7-8	TRBJ2-3	NA	NA	TGTGCCAGCAGCCGAACAGGGATTCGCACAGATACGCAGTATTTT	CASSRTGIRTDTQYF
TRBV5-1	TRBJ2-1	NA	TRBD1	TGCGCCAGCAGCTTGGCGGGACAGGTCAATGAGCAGTTCTTC	CASSLAGQVNEQFF
TRBV5-4	TRBJ2-1	NA	TRBD1	TGTGCCAGCAGCCGGCCGGGACAGGGCTACAATGAGCAGTTCTTC	CASSRPGQGYNEQFF